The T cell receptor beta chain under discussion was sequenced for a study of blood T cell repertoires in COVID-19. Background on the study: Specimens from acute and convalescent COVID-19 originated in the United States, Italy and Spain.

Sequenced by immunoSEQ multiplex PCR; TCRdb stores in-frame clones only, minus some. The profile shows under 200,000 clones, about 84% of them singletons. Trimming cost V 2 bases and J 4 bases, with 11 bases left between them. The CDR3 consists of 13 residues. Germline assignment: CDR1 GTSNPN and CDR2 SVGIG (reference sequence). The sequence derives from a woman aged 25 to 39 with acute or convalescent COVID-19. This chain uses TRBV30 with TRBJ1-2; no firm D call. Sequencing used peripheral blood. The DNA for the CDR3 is TGTGCCTGGAGTATAGTGCCCTCCTATGGCTACACCTTC. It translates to CAWSIVPSYGYTF. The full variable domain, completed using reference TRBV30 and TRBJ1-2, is SQTIHQWPATLVQPVGSPLSLECTVEGTSNPNLYWYRQAAGRGLQLLFYSVGIGQISSEVPQNLSASRPQDRQFILSSKKLLLSDSGFYLCAWSIVPSYGYTFGSGTRLTVV.